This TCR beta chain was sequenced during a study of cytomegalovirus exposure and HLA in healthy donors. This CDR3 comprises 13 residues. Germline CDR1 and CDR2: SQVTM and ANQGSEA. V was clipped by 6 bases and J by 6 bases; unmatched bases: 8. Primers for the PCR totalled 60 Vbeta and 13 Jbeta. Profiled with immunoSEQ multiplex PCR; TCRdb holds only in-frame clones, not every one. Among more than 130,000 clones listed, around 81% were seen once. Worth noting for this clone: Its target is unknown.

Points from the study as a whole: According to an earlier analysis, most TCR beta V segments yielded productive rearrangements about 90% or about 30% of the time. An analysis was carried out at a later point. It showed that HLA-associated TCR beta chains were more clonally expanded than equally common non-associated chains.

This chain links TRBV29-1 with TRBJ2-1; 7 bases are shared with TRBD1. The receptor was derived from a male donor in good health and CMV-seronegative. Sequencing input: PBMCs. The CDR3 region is CSVPTGILNEQFF. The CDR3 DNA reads TGCAGCGTACCGACAGGGATTCTCAATGAGCAGTTCTTC.